This TCR beta chain originates from a study of neoadjuvant nivolumab and ipilimumab in lung cancer. Looking at the study overall: Nivolumab 3 mg/kg was given days 1, 15 and 29, plus ipilimumab 1 mg/kg day 1 in combination.

General study findings and limits: Resected-tumor TCR richness correlated positively with pretherapy blood richness. A small number of samples were TCR sequenced.

In this sample, this clone turned up once. Antigen specificity is unknown. Germline V CDR1 and CDR2: MNHNY, SVGAGI (reference sequence). The CDR3 contains 14 residues. V shed 2 bases and J shed 5 bases, with 12 bases lying between them. Sequencing was performed with immunoSEQ multiplex PCR; in TCRdb, only in-frame clones are kept and a portion is missing. This sample carries roughly 39,000 clones, 80% to 90% of them seen once, and the ten largest clones take 3% to 4%. This receptor was identified in an adult with non-small cell lung cancer. Source: peripheral blood, taken before neoadjuvant nivolumab, alone or with ipilimumab. J is TRBJ1-1 and V is TRBV6-6; D unresolved. Here the CDR3 reads CASSYGSPQTEAFF. As DNA, the CDR3 is TGTGCCAGCAGTTACGGCAGTCCCCAGACTGAAGCTTTCTTT.